This TCR beta chain was documented in a study of a mutant IDH1 vaccine in newly diagnosed glioma (dated by TCRdb to the early 2020s). The study in broad terms: Of the 30 or so patients who were treated, 62.5% were male and around 38% were female, and the mean age was around 41 years. For exploratory analyses, 25 treated patients had longitudinal TCRB deep sequencing done wherever samples were available. Peripheral blood was collected at six visits: V03 (baseline), V05, V07, V10, V12 and V13. Before enrollment, patients had received standard therapy of radiotherapy alone, temozolomide alone, or radiochemotherapy with temozolomide; most received the combination.

Libraries came from the immunoSEQ multiplex PCR assay. Rearranged TCR beta chain sequences were amplified using the hsTCRB Kit according to the manufacturer's protocol. TCRB libraries were sequenced on an Illumina MiSeq. The original methods were these. The kit vendor's proprietary platform handled demultiplexing, trimming and gene mapping. Entries here come from immuneACCESS through TCRdb and include only in-frame sequences with V and J called. Some clones fail to appear in such tables; in the studies checked, an unresolved V gene covers under half of the shortfall, and the cause of the remainder is unknown. V and J calls and clone size follow that table, whereas D and trimming were derived from the DNA. A total of approximately 92,000 clones appear in this sample, roughly 85% of them only once. The biggest ten clones account for approximately 7.4% of the sample. Paper-wide results and their limitations: No apparent relationship was observed between pseudoprogression and alterations in the top peripheral T cell clonotypes detected by TCRB sequencing. The authors noted that analyses of patient blood samples could not be reproduced because of sample limitations. Availability determined which PBMC samples were chosen for TCRB deep sequencing. Across multiple MHC alleles, vaccine-induced immune responses were seen in approximately 93% of patients.

Details on this clone: Its antigen is unknown. Per-base quality was not reported, and no clone a single base away is much larger than it.

The sample's time point label is to be understood as: baseline, week 1 (first vaccination visit). Taken with the paper, the label for treatment or condition translates to: pre-vaccination baseline after standard-of-care therapy. Newly diagnosed WHO grade 3 or 4 IDH1-mutant astrocytomas showing loss of nuclear ATRX were present in the donors. The samples were drawn from NOA16, a multicentre, single-arm, open-label phase I trial in Germany that tested a mutant IDH1 peptide vaccine in humans for the first time. Blood drawn at visit V03 was used as the baseline sample for immunogenicity testing. Genomic DNA for TCRB sequencing was isolated from EDTA blood with the DNeasy Blood and Tissue Kit. The CDR1 and CDR2 encoded by the germline V gene are SNHLY and FYNNEI. Its CDR3 holds 14 amino acids, cysteine through phenylalanine. The read is trimmed to its CDR3 DNA, 42 bases read in frame from base 1. V loses 6 bases, J loses 6 bases, and the germline ends lie 15 bases apart.

The chain uses TRBV2 and TRBJ2-1, with TRBD1 perhaps the D gene, on 7 matching bases. This clonotype was sampled from a woman aged 45-60 years with glioma. The sequencing used PBMCs, collected from a glioma patient treated with radiotherapy, temozolomide or both. The CDR3 region: CASRPGGGINEQFF. The DNA sequence follows: TGTGCCAGCAGGCCTGGAGGGGGCATCAATGAGCAGTTCTTC. With the rest looked up from the reference TRBV2 and TRBJ2-1 genes rather than sequenced, the full variable domain is EPEVTQTPSHQVTQMGQEVILRCVPISNHLYFYWYRQILGQKVEFLVSFYNNEISEKSEIFDDQFSVERPDGSNFTLKIRSTKLEDSAMYFCASRPGGGINEQFFGPGTRLTVL.